The clone carrying this T cell receptor (beta chain) was counted only a few times. The antigen remains undetermined. No conserved phenylalanine or tryptophan ends this CDR3, so it is likely a read error. MiXCR was used by TCRdb to re-call the PCR reads. The repertoire consists of roughly 25,000 clones, with 20% to 25% occurring once and the leading ten covering about 30%. This specimen comes from a study of metastatic and nonmetastatic thyroid tumors. Study background: Across peripheral blood and tumor or nodule tissue samples taken from malignant and benign thyroid patients, the repertoires were compared with one another. Study findings and constraints: Patients with malignant thyroid tumors reportedly had significantly higher TCR beta diversity than those with benign nodules, in blood and tumor.

Trimming at V came to 5 bases and at J to 5 bases, leaving 8 bases not matched to a gene. Germline V gives CDR1 MDHEN, CDR2 SYDVKM. The CDR3 consists of 14 residues. There were no patients who had received any treatment before thyroid surgery. The sequencing input was blood. The sequence was collected from a male donor with papillary thyroid cancer or a benign thyroid nodule (not recorded which). Some clones in this sample may be carry-over from other donors' samples. The rearrangement links TRBV28 to TRBJ1-2; 7 bases align to TRBD1. CDR3 sequence reads: CASSNDRVKYGYTL. The CDR3 DNA reads as TGTGCCAGCAGTAACGACAGGGTGAAGTATGGCTACACCCTC.